The 10 T cell receptor beta chains below were found in one sample sequenced in a study of blood T cell repertoires in COVID-19 (dated by TCRdb to the early 2020s). Libraries were built with the immunoSEQ multiplex PCR assay. The table comes from immuneACCESS by way of TCRdb, which keeps in-frame sequences with V and J called. Part of the clones is missing from these tables; in studies checked, under half for an unresolved V gene and the rest for unknown reasons. This sample has roughly 58,000 clones in its table, and 76% of those were observed once. Together, the top ten hold roughly a fifth of the sample. The sequencing sample was made of peripheral blood. The receptors shown here come from a man in his fifties with active or convalescent COVID-19.

As DNA, the CDR3 is TGTGCCTGGAGTCCCGGACACCTGAACACTGAAGCTTTCTTT. This sequence encodes CAWSPGHLNTEAFF. The chain recombines TRBV30 with TRBJ1-1, with D tentatively TRBD1 (5 bases). This CDR3 has 14 residues. Germline values: CDR1 GTSNPN, CDR2 SVGIG (reference sequence). V was shortened by 2 bases and J by 0 bases, with 10 bases between the two germline ends.

The chain carries TRBV29-1 and TRBJ2-1, with D tentatively TRBD2 (5 bases). Germline lookup yields CDR1 SQVTM and CDR2 ANQGSEA. Trimming removed 6 bases from V and 9 bases from J, with 21 bases in between. The CDR3 length is 14 residues. For the CDR3, the DNA is TGCAGCGTGGCACTAGACTACTCATTCACTGAGCAGTTCTTC. Its translation is CSVALDYSFTEQFF.

The V gene is TRBV7-2, the J gene TRBJ2-1, with a possible D match to TRBD2 (6 bases). The CDR3 spans 16 residues. Germline V gene sequence: CDR1 SGHTA, CDR2 FQGNSA. V was trimmed by 1 base and J by 6 bases, leaving 16 bases between them. CDR3 region: CASSLVRRDSSNEQFF. DNA for the CDR3: TGTGCCAGCAGCTTAGTCCGGCGGGATTCGAGCAATGAGCAGTTCTTC.

This chain uses TRBV7-3 with TRBJ2-6, with 7 nucleotides matching TRBD1. The J segment lost 0 bases and the V segment lost 5 bases, leaving 7 bases of the junction unmatched. The length of the CDR3 is 17 residues. CDR1 and CDR2 (germline): SGHTA, FQGTGA. The CDR3 is CASSPGTASSGANVLTF. The CDR3 DNA is TGTGCCAGCAGCCCCGGGACAGCAAGCTCTGGGGCCAACGTCCTGACTTTC. Full variable domain (missing parts from reference TRBV7-3 and TRBJ2-6): GAGVSQTPSNKVTEKGKYVELRCDPISGHTALYWYRQSLGQGPEFLIYFQGTGAADDSGLPNDRFFAVRPEGSVSTLKIQRTERGDSAVYLCASSPGTASSGANVLTFGAGSRLTVL.

This clone has only a few counts. V gene TRBV30 combines with J gene TRBJ2-1, with TRBD2 matching 12 bases. V gave up 2 bases and J gave up 0 bases; unmatched junction bases: 5. CDR3 size: 17 residues. Looked up from germline, CDR1 is GTSNPN and CDR2 is SVGIG (reference sequence). As DNA, the CDR3 is TGTGCCTGGAGTCGACTAGCGGGAGTTGGCTCCTACAATGAGCAGTTCTTC. Translation: CAWSRLAGVGSYNEQFF.

This chain connects TRBV5-1 to TRBJ2-1; D is possibly TRBD1 (5 bases). V was pared by 3 bases and J by 9 bases, with 13 bases between. The CDR3 covers 13 residues. Germline assignment: CDR1 SGHRS and CDR2 YFSETQ. The chain's CDR3 is CASSYKGPIEQFF. CDR3 sequence (DNA): TGCGCCAGCAGCTATAAGGGGCCCATTGAGCAGTTCTTC.

The CDR3 DNA reads as TGTGCCACCAGCAGAGATCTTTACTATGGCTACACCTTC. Translated, it gives CATSRDLYYGYTF. The rearrangement links TRBV15 to TRBJ1-2; D unclear. Trimming stripped 0 bases from V and 3 bases from J, with 5 bases between. Per germline, CDR1 LNHNV and CDR2 YYDKDF (reference sequence). The CDR3 consists of 13 residues.

The chain links TRBV5-5 to TRBJ1-1; D is perhaps TRBD1 (6 bases). Trimming shortened V by 0 bases and J by 2 bases, and 8 bases separated the two germline ends. The CDR3 spans 14 residues. Germline V gene data show CDR1 as SGHKS and CDR2 as YYEKEE (reference sequence). The CDR3, as DNA: TGTGCCAGCAGCTTGGGAGGGGGAAACACTGAAGCTTTCTTT. The encoded protein is CASSLGGGNTEAFF.

J is TRBJ2-3 and V is TRBV11-3, with D possibly matching TRBD1 (5 bases). With 5 bases removed from V and 2 bases from J, the gap between germline ends came to 11 bases. Germline CDR1 and CDR2: SGHNT and YENEEA. This CDR3 contains 14 residues. In DNA form, the CDR3 reads TGTGCCAGCAGCAAAGGGGCGTACACAGATACGCAGTATTTT. The encoded protein is CASSKGAYTDTQYF.

The rearrangement links TRBV2 to TRBJ2-1, with TRBD2 as a possible D gene (6 bases). Trimming stripped 6 bases from V and 2 bases from J, with 14 bases between. Germline values: CDR1 SNHLY, CDR2 FYNNEI. The CDR3 extends over 15 amino acids. The CDR3 spells CASRDVSGTYNEQFF. The CDR3 bases are TGTGCCAGCAGGGACGTTAGCGGAACCTACAATGAGCAGTTCTTC.